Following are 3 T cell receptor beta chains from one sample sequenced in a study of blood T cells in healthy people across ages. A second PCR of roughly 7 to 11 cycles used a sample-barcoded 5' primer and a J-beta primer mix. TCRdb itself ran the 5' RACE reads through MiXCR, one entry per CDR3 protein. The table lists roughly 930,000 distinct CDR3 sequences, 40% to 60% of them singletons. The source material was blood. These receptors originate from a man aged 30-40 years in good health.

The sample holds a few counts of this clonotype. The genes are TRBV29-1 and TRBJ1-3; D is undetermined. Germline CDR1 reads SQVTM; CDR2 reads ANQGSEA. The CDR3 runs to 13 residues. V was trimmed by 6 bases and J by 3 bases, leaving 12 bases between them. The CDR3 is CSVTDGFGNTIYF. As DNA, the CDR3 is TGCAGCGTCACCGACGGCTTTGGAAACACCATATATTTT.

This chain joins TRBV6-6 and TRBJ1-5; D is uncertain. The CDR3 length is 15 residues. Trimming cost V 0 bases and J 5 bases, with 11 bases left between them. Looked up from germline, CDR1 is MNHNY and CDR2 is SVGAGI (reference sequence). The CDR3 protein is CASSYSGDPHQPQHF. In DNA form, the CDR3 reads TGTGCCAGCAGTTACTCAGGAGACCCCCATCAGCCCCAGCATTTT.

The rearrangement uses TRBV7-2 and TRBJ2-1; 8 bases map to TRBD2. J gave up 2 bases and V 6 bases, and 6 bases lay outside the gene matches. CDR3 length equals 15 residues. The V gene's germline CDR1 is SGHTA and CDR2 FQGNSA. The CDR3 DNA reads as TGTGCCAGCAGGGTAGCGGGGTCACCCTACAATGAGCAGTTCTTC. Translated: CASRVAGSPYNEQFF. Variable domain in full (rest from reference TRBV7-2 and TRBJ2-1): GAGVSQSPSNKVTEKGKDVELRCDPISGHTALYWYRQSLGQGLEFLIYFQGNSAPDKSGLPSDRFSAERTGGSVSTLTIQRTQQEDSAVYLCASRVAGSPYNEQFFGPGTRLTVL.